This T cell receptor (beta chain) originates from a study of T cells in Graves' hyperthyroidism and ophthalmopathy. Amplification targeted TCR beta CDR3 regions from RNA transcripts. HTBI primers were used for first-round RT-PCR of the TCR CDR3. TCRdb re-called the multiplex PCR reads with MiXCR, one entry per CDR3 protein. The sample contains 500,000 to 750,000 distinct CDR3 sequences, about 15% of which appear only once. V was pared by 0 bases and J by 6 bases, with 2 bases of the junction left unmatched. Germline V gene lookup returns CDR1 MNHEY and CDR2 SVGEGT. The CDR3 consists of 14 residues. Broader study findings: Peripheral blood also featured most of the thyroid clonotypes expanded above 0.001. The model foresaw ophthalmopathy a median approximately 6.3 months prior to onset. Ophthalmopathy and stable hyperthyroidism were told apart by a 13 V-J model.

In the case of this clonotype: The antigen is undetermined.

Sample: blood. V is TRBV6-2 or TRBV6-3 and J is TRBJ1-5; 7 bases align to TRBD1. The origin of this receptor is a woman in her 30s with Graves' hyperthyroidism. CDR3 sequence: CASSYSEGAQPQHF. CDR3 DNA sequence: TGTGCCAGCAGTTACTCAGAGGGGGCTCAGCCCCAGCATTTT.